This T cell receptor (beta chain) was retrieved from a study of OX40 agonist ivuxolimab in advanced cancers. Study-level information: Ivuxolimab is a fully human IgG2 antibody that activates OX40 (CD134).

As regards this clone: No antigen is known for it.

Data came from immunoSEQ multiplex PCR; TCRdb stores just in-frame clones and leaves some out. The table has tens of thousands of clones, around nine tenths seen once. Study observations and caveats: The 0.1-3.0 mg/kg partial responders had among the lowest clonal expansion.

Germline values: CDR1 MNHEY, CDR2 SMNVEV (reference sequence). The V segment lost 7 bases and the J segment 7 bases; nucleotides outside the gene matches: 10. This CDR3 region has 14 residues. J is TRBJ1-2 and V is TRBV27; 9 nucleotides line up with TRBD1. This clonotype was obtained from an adult with an advanced solid tumor such as melanoma, head and neck, liver or kidney cancer. The starting material was CD4+ or CD8+ T cells sorted from blood, obtained in a trial of the OX40 agonist ivuxolimab. CDR3 DNA sequence: TGTGCCAGCACCCCGGACAGGGGTGAGAGTGGCTACACCTTC. It translates to CASTPDRGESGYTF.